The present entry profiles one T cell receptor beta chain with its context. Its antigen is not known. TCRdb reprocessed the 5' RACE reads via MiXCR and lists one record per CDR3 protein. The sample shows about 180,000 distinct CDR3 sequences, 9.8% of them seen only once. This CDR3 comprises 17 residues. V trimming: 1 base; J trimming: 5 bases; junction bases outside the gene matches: 13. CDR1 is SQVTM and CDR2 is ANQGSEA in the germline V gene. This record comes from a study of CD8 T cells in ankylosing spondylitis. Study results and limitations: Matched synovial fluid from ankylosing spondylitis patients was reported to be enriched for disease-linked clones.

The receptor was derived from a female donor with ankylosing spondylitis or in good health (not recorded which). Sequencing was performed on blood, either unsorted or a sorted T cell fraction (not recorded which). The chain is built from TRBV29-1 and TRBJ2-1, with 8 positions matching TRBD1. The CDR3 sequence is CSVEGVQGAHQDNEQFF. CDR3 sequence (DNA): TGCAGCGTTGAAGGGGTCCAGGGGGCGCACCAGGACAATGAGCAGTTCTTC.